Listed below are T cell receptor beta chains from one sample, sequenced in a study of cytomegalovirus exposure and HLA in healthy donors. The data were produced by immunoSEQ multiplex PCR, yet TCRdb's version contains in-frame clones alone and is incomplete. The sample's table shows some 89,000 clones. Sample: PBMCs. The receptors here all came from a young woman in good health and CMV-seronegative. The CDR3 runs from the conserved cysteine through the conserved F or W. Fields, in order: V gene, J gene, D gene, CDR3 length, CDR3 DNA, CDR3 protein. D genes are given only for firm matches.

TRBV6-5	TRBJ2-7	NA	15	TGTGCCAGCAGTGGGCCGAGGGGGAGCTCCTACGAGCAGTACTTC	CASSGPRGSSYEQYF
TRBV29-1	TRBJ2-5	TRBD1	16	TGCAGCGTATACCCGGGGACAGGGGGCTTGGGGGAGACCCAGTACTTC	CSVYPGTGGLGETQYF
TRBV27	TRBJ2-6	NA	15	TGTGCCAGCAGTTACATAGCGGCTGGGGCCAACGTCCTGACTTTC	CASSYIAAGANVLTF
TRBV27	TRBJ1-1	NA	14	TGTGCCAGCAGTTTCAGGGGCTCGAGCACTGAAGCTTTCTTT	CASSFRGSSTEAFF
TRBV2	TRBJ2-3	NA	14	TGTGCCAGCAGTGGGACATCACTCCCAGATACGCAGTATTTT	CASSGTSLPDTQYF
TRBV19	TRBJ2-7	NA	14	TGTGCCAGTAGTATAGGAACAGGGCCGTACGAGCAGTACTTC	CASSIGTGPYEQYF
TRBV7-9	TRBJ1-2	TRBD1	14	TGTGCCAGCAGCTCGGGGACAGGTTCTTATGGCTACACCTTC	CASSSGTGSYGYTF
TRBV4-1	TRBJ1-2	NA	15	TGCGCCAGCAGCCAGGAGACACTACAGGACTATGGCTACACCTTC	CASSQETLQDYGYTF
TRBV10-1	TRBJ2-3	NA	13	TGCGCCAGCGGCGACCGGGGCACAGATACGCAGTATTTT	CASGDRGTDTQYF
TRBV10-3	TRBJ2-3	TRBD2	14	TGTGCCACTTCCTCTAGCGGGGTTACAGATACGCAGTATTTT	CATSSSGVTDTQYF
TRBV15	TRBJ1-4	NA	16	TGTGCCACCAGCAGGGACTTCGGCAGGGGAAATGAAAAACTGTTTTTT	CATSRDFGRGNEKLFF
TRBV7-8	TRBJ1-6	TRBD1	15	TGTGCCAGCAGCGGAAGGACAGGCGGTAATTCACCCCTCCACTTT	CASSGRTGGNSPLHF
TRBV10-3	TRBJ2-3	NA	14	TGTGCCATCAGTGAGTCTCGGGGGGCAAGTACGCAGTATTTT	CAISESRGASTQYF
TRBV28	TRBJ1-5	TRBD1	14	TGTGCCAGCAGACCGGGACAGGTGAATCAGCCCCAGCATTTT	CASRPGQVNQPQHF
TRBV28	TRBJ2-7	TRBD1	16	TGTGCCAGCAGTCCCCCGGGACAGGGTTTTTCCTACGAGCAGTACTTC	CASSPPGQGFSYEQYF
TRBV11-2	TRBJ2-1	TRBD2	17	TGTGCCAGCAGCGCCCGAGGGTCTGCGGGAGGGTACAATGAGCAGTTCTTC	CASSARGSAGGYNEQFF
TRBV7-9	TRBJ1-1	NA	14	TGTGCCAGCAGCTTAAAGGAACGGGGCACTGAAGCTTTCTTT	CASSLKERGTEAFF
TRBV9	TRBJ1-4	NA	15	TGTGCCAGCAGCGTAGAACAGGGTGGGAATGAAAAACTGTTTTTT	CASSVEQGGNEKLFF
TRBV5-6	TRBJ2-1	TRBD2	15	TGTGCCAGCAGCTTGGCTCTAGCGGGGTTGAATGAGCAGTTCTTC	CASSLALAGLNEQFF
TRBV7-2	TRBJ2-3	NA	15	TGTGCCAGCAGCTTAGCTAGCGAGTTCGGAGATACGCAGTATTTT	CASSLASEFGDTQYF
TRBV5-4	TRBJ2-7	NA	13	TGTGCCAGCAGCCAGGGATCTAACGGGGAGCAGTACTTC	CASSQGSNGEQYF
TRBV9	TRBJ1-5	NA	14	TGTGCCAGCAGTCGGGATATAGGCAATCAGCCCCAGCATTTT	CASSRDIGNQPQHF
TRBV28	TRBJ1-1	TRBD1	13	TGTGCCAGCAGGGAAACAGGGGGATTGGGAGCTTTCTTT	CASRETGGLGAFF
TRBV14	TRBJ2-7	NA	14	TGTGCCAGCAGCGAAGGGACATTAGGCTACGAGCAGTACTTC	CASSEGTLGYEQYF
TRBV2	TRBJ2-7	NA	13	TGTGCCAGCTATGACAGCCTGAGGTACGAGCAGTACTTC	CASYDSLRYEQYF
TRBV28	TRBJ1-1	NA	14	TGTGCCAGCAGGACGGGACAATTGAACACTGAAGCTTTCTTT	CASRTGQLNTEAFF
TRBV11-2	TRBJ2-4	TRBD1	15	TGTGCCAGCAGCCGAATAACAGGGGGCTCGTACATTCAGTACTTC	CASSRITGGSYIQYF
TRBV4-1	TRBJ1-1	TRBD1	16	TGCGCCAGCAGCCAAGAGCAGGGGGCTATGAACACTGAAGCTTTCTTT	CASSQEQGAMNTEAFF
TRBV6-6	TRBJ2-3	TRBD2	16	TGTGCCAGCAGCAAAACACTAGCGGGGGGCACAGATACGCAGTATTTT	CASSKTLAGGTDTQYF
TRBV2	TRBJ2-2	TRBD1	14	TGTGCCAGCAAGATGACAGGGCCTGAGGGGGAGCTGTTTTTT	CASKMTGPEGELFF
TRBV6-5	TRBJ2-7	TRBD2	15	TGTGCCAGCAGTTCGAGACTAGCGGGGAGCTACGAGCAGTACTTC	CASSSRLAGSYEQYF
TRBV29-1	TRBJ1-1	NA	12	TGCAGCGTCAAAGAAGGACAGATTAAAGCTTTCTTT	CSVKEGQIKAFF
TRBV19	TRBJ2-1	NA	14	TGTGCCAGTAGCCCATCGGGAACTTACAATGAGCAGTTCTTC	CASSPSGTYNEQFF
TRBV11-1	TRBJ2-1	TRBD2	14	TGTGCCAGCAGCTCCCTAAGACTAGCGAATGAGCAGTTCTTC	CASSSLRLANEQFF
TRBV7-9	TRBJ2-7	TRBD1	14	TGTGCCAGCAGTCGACAGGGGGCGAACTACGAGCAGTACTTC	CASSRQGANYEQYF
TRBV30	TRBJ1-3	NA	15	TGTGCCTGGGCCATAATGACAGGTGGGGCCGACACCATATATTTT	CAWAIMTGGADTIYF